The 25 T cell receptor beta chains listed next were all sequenced from one sample in a study of beta chain features in type 1 diabetes (dated by TCRdb to the late 2010s). Library creation used the immunoSEQ multiplex PCR assay. The entire amount of isolated RNA was reverse transcribed using the High Capacity cDNA Reverse Transcription Kit, so the sequenced TCRB transcripts were expressed ones. The table was pulled from immuneACCESS by TCRdb, which kept in-frame rearrangements only. Such tables lose some clones; where checked, under half of the loss comes from unresolved V genes, and the rest has no known cause. The sample table shows a few hundred thousand clones, and around 10% are seen once. The ten most abundant clones make up about 0.6% of the sample. These receptors' antigens are unknown. Results the study describes overall, beyond this receptor: A moderate but significant shortening of TCRB CDR3 length was observed in type 1 diabetes patients in all four CD4+ subsets.

The sample consisted of central memory CD4+ T cells from blood. The receptors originated from a man under 40 with type 1 diabetes.

This chain uses TRBV29-1 with TRBJ2-5; 8 positions match TRBD1. The V segment lost 7 bases and the J segment 0 bases; nucleotides outside the gene matches: 19. This CDR3 is 18 amino acids long. Germline V lookup: CDR1 SQVTM, CDR2 ANQGSEA. CDR3 DNA sequence: TGCAGCGCCTCCGGGACAGGCCCAAGGAGGATCCACCAAGAGACCCAGTACTTC. Its translation: CSASGTGPRRIHQETQYF.

This clone was seen a handful of times. The rearrangement joins TRBV28 to TRBJ1-2, with 8 bases aligning to TRBD1. The CDR3 is 14 amino acids. The trim removed 4 bases at V and 3 bases at J, leaving 4 bases unmatched. Germline-derived CDR1 and CDR2 are MDHEN and SYDVKM. This CDR3 is CASSSGGNDYGYTF. The CDR3, as DNA: TGTGCCAGCAGTTCAGGGGGCAATGACTATGGCTACACCTTC.

The rearrangement uses TRBV7-2 and TRBJ2-1, with D maybe TRBD2 (7 bases). Germline-derived CDR1 and CDR2 are SGHTA and FQGNSA. Between the trimmed V and J ends, which lost 8 bases and 7 bases, there was a span of 9 bases. This CDR3 contains 11 residues. The CDR3 here is CASGRGNEQFF. The CDR3 nucleotides read TGTGCCAGCGGGAGGGGGAATGAGCAGTTCTTC.

The chain uses TRBV7-8 and TRBJ2-1, with 11 bases fitting TRBD2. The CDR3 is made up of 14 amino acids. The V and J ends lost 10 bases and 5 bases, in that order; junction bases with no gene match: 7. The germline gives CDR1 SGHVS, CDR2 FQNEAQ. The CDR3 is CATRTSGRNNEQFF. CDR3 bases: TGTGCCACCCGGACTAGCGGGCGTAACAATGAGCAGTTCTTC.

The V and J genes are TRBV9 and TRBJ1-2; a weak D match, TRBD1 (5 bases). The length of the CDR3 is 17 residues. V was trimmed by 1 base and J by 4 bases, leaving 20 bases between them. Germline V lookup: CDR1 SGDLS, CDR2 YYNGEE. This chain's CDR3 is CASSVSGLPLGGYGYTF. For the CDR3, the DNA is TGTGCCAGCAGCGTATCCGGTCTCCCGCTCGGGGGCTATGGCTACACCTTC.

This clone was picked up a small number of times. The chain couples TRBV7-2 to TRBJ2-5; D is perhaps TRBD2 (7 bases). V dropped 8 bases and J dropped 5 bases, with 21 bases sitting between them. The CDR3 spans 15 residues. Germline V lookup: CDR1 SGHTA, CDR2 FQGNSA. CDR3 in DNA: TGTGCCAGCCTACCGACGGGGGGCGTAGGGGAGACCCAGTACTTC. Translating gives CASLPTGGVGETQYF.

V usage is TRBV6-5 and J usage is TRBJ1-1, with D possibly being TRBD1 (6 bases). V lost 2 bases and J lost 8, with 12 bases in between. CDR1 is MNHEY and CDR2 is SVGAGI in the germline V gene. This CDR3 contains 13 residues. This CDR3 is CASSYPGQSEAFF. CDR3 coding DNA: TGTGCCAGCAGTTACCCCGGACAGAGCGAAGCTTTCTTT.

This chain links TRBV19 with TRBJ1-2; TRBD1 matches at 7 bases. The CDR3 has 13 residues. V lost 5 bases to trimming and J lost 2 bases; unmatched junction nucleotides: 2. Germline values: CDR1 LNHDA, CDR2 SQIVND (reference sequence). The CDR3 region is CASSPDRNYGYTF. The CDR3, as DNA: TGTGCCAGTAGTCCGGACAGGAACTATGGCTACACCTTC.

J is TRBJ2-5 and V is TRBV5-1, with TRBD2 matching over 11 bases. CDR1 is SGHRS and CDR2 is YFSETQ in the germline V gene. V trimming: 3 bases; J trimming: 3 bases; junction bases outside the gene matches: 4. The CDR3 extends over 15 amino acids. CDR3 coding DNA: TGCGCCAGCAGCTCCGGGACTAGCGGAGAAGAGACCCAGTACTTC. Translation: CASSSGTSGEETQYF.

This clone has just a few counts. V gene TRBV6-1 combines with J gene TRBJ1-5; TRBD1 matches at 12 bases. Germline values: CDR1 MNHNS, CDR2 SASEGT. J lost 3 bases, V lost 4 bases, and 16 bases had no gene match. The CDR3 totals 20 residues. The CDR3: CASSGDTGTGGGSINQPQHF. In nucleotides, the CDR3 is TGTGCCAGCAGTGGGGACACCGGGACAGGGGGCGGAAGTATCAATCAGCCCCAGCATTTT.

The chain links TRBV7-3 to TRBJ2-5, with 10 bases matching TRBD2. The germline V gene encodes CDR1 SGHTA and CDR2 FQGTGA. The CDR3 loop spans 16 amino acids. J lost 0 bases, V lost 4 bases, and 5 bases had no gene match. This CDR3 reads CASSYRTSGNQETQYF. DNA of the CDR3: TGTGCCAGCAGCTACCGAACTAGCGGGAACCAAGAGACCCAGTACTTC.

In this sample, this clone turned up many times. V is TRBV19 and J is TRBJ2-5; tentatively, D is TRBD2 (6 bases). Germline V CDR1 and CDR2: LNHDA, SQIVND (reference sequence). V was trimmed by 1 base and J by 2 bases, leaving 14 bases between them. The CDR3 is 16 amino acids. The CDR3 DNA is TGTGCCAGTAGTATAGGCCTAGCGTTCACTCAAGAGACCCAGTACTTC. Translation: CASSIGLAFTQETQYF.

This clone occurred a few times. Here the CDR3 DNA reads TGTGCCAGCAGGAAACAGGGGGAGCAGTACTTC. This sequence encodes CASRKQGEQYF. The genes are TRBV13 and TRBJ2-7; 7 bases match TRBD1. CDR1 is PRHDT, CDR2 FYEKMQ, per germline (reference sequence). This CDR3 is built from 11 residues. The V gene end was trimmed by 6 bases and the J gene end by 7 bases; junction bases not matched to a gene: 3.

Only a few counts were recorded for this clone. The chain links TRBV27 to TRBJ2-7, with 9 nucleotides matching TRBD1. J was trimmed by 3 bases and V by 1 base; bases with no gene match: 4. The germline CDR1 and CDR2 sequences are MNHEY and SMNVEV (reference sequence). The CDR3 loop spans 15 amino acids. CDR3 sequence: CASSLLGTGLYEQYF. In nucleotides, the CDR3 is TGTGCCAGCAGTTTATTAGGGACAGGGCTCTACGAGCAGTACTTC.

This clone was seen more than once but under ten times. The chain carries TRBV15 and TRBJ2-7, with no clear D. V gave up 1 base and J gave up 1 base, with 8 bases separating them. CDR3 length equals 14 residues. CDR1 and CDR2 (germline): LNHNV, YYDKDF (reference sequence). The CDR3: CATSRVTGSYEQYF. DNA of the CDR3: TGTGCCACCAGCAGAGTCACGGGTTCCTACGAGCAGTACTTC.

The chain recombines TRBV7-2 with TRBJ2-7, with a weak D call TRBD1 (5 bases). The CDR3 length is 14 residues. V gave up 5 bases and J gave up 3 bases, with 14 bases separating them. Germline CDR1 SGHTA, CDR2 FQGNSA. CDR3 residues: CASSKTGTGYEQYF. The CDR3 region has the DNA TGTGCCAGCAGCAAAACGGGTACAGGCTACGAGCAGTACTTC.

This chain links TRBV14 with TRBJ2-1; 7 nucleotides match TRBD1. With V trimmed by 4 bases and J by 3 bases, 3 bases remained unmatched. Germline CDR1 and CDR2: SGHDN and FVKESK. This CDR3 has 14 amino acids. In DNA form, the CDR3 reads TGTGCCAGCAGCCCGACAGGGAACTACAATGAGCAGTTCTTC. Protein sequence: CASSPTGNYNEQFF.

The gene calls are TRBV14 and TRBJ1-4; TRBD1 matches at 8 bases. Trimming at V came to 4 bases and at J to 4 bases, leaving 5 bases not matched to a gene. This CDR3 is built from 15 residues. CDR1 and CDR2 from the germline V gene are SGHDN and FVKESK. The CDR3 sequence: CASSPRTGSNEKLFF. In DNA form, the CDR3 reads TGTGCCAGCAGCCCACGGACAGGGAGTAATGAAAAACTGTTTTTT.

This clone was counted between two and nine times. The rearrangement joins TRBV30 to TRBJ1-1, with unresolved D. This CDR3 spans 12 amino acids. The germline V and J ends were trimmed by 3 bases and 4 bases, with 9 bases remaining between them. From germline, CDR1 is GTSNPN and CDR2 SVGIG (reference sequence). CDR3 sequence: CAWSGERTEAFF. The DNA for the CDR3 is TGTGCCTGGAGCGGGGAGCGCACTGAAGCTTTCTTT.

The V gene is TRBV2, the J gene TRBJ1-1, with 7 bases that match TRBD1. The trim removed 6 bases at V and 6 bases at J, leaving 4 bases unmatched. CDR3 length: 12 amino acids. Germline CDR1 and CDR2: SNHLY and FYNNEI. The CDR3 spells CASSGQVPEAFF. The CDR3 DNA follows: TGTGCCAGCAGCGGACAGGTCCCTGAAGCTTTCTTT. Based on the CDR3 plus reference TRBV2 and TRBJ1-1, the full variable domain is EPEVTQTPSHQVTQMGQEVILRCVPISNHLYFYWYRQILGQKVEFLVSFYNNEISEKSEIFDDQFSVERPDGSNFTLKIRSTKLEDSAMYFCASSGQVPEAFFGQGTRLTVV.

V gene TRBV7-3 combines with J gene TRBJ2-5; D is uncertain. Trimming stripped 5 bases from V and 4 bases from J, with 11 bases between. Germline CDR1 reads SGHTA; CDR2 reads FQGTGA. The CDR3 extends over 13 amino acids. CDR3 residues: CASSARPGETQYF. The CDR3 DNA reads TGTGCCAGCAGCGCCCGGCCCGGAGAGACCCAGTACTTC.

The rearrangement uses TRBV18 and TRBJ1-5; TRBD1 agrees at 7 bases. CDR1 and CDR2 (germline): KGHSH, LQKENI. The CDR3 covers 16 residues. V shed 6 bases, J shed 3 bases, and the junction held 11 bases outside the gene matches. The CDR3 DNA is TGTGCCAGCTCGCAAACAAAAGGGACAGTCAATCAGCCCCAGCATTTT. Amino acid sequence: CASSQTKGTVNQPQHF.

This clone occurred a few times. The chain recombines TRBV4-3 with TRBJ2-6; no firm D call. The CDR3 is 20 amino acids. Germline V lookup: CDR1 LGHNA, CDR2 YSLEER. Deletions cut 3 bases from V and 0 bases from J, with 21 bases between. The CDR3 coding sequence is TGCGCCAGCAGCCAGAGGTTCGTTCGGGCCGAGATCTCTGGGGCCAACGTCCTGACTTTC. Translated: CASSQRFVRAEISGANVLTF.

This chain uses TRBV28 with TRBJ1-2; the D gene is possibly TRBD1 (5 bases). Germline assignment: CDR1 MDHEN and CDR2 SYDVKM. The V gene lost 2 bases and the J gene lost 8 bases, with 9 bases spanning the gap. This CDR3 is 12 amino acids long. Here the CDR3 reads CASSLGGLGYTF. The CDR3 region has the DNA TGTGCCAGCAGTTTAGGGGGTTTGGGCTACACCTTC.

The V and J genes are TRBV7-9 and TRBJ2-1; D is unclear. The length of the CDR3 is 13 residues. Trimming left V 1 base short and J 6 bases short, with 7 bases between. Per the germline V gene, CDR1 is SEHNR and CDR2 is FQNEAQ (reference sequence). In DNA, the CDR3 is TGTGCCAGCAGCTTAGTCGTTACCAATGAGCAGTTCTTC. Translating it yields CASSLVVTNEQFF.